This T cell receptor beta chain was documented in a study of cytomegalovirus exposure and HLA in healthy donors. Researchers ran the PCR with 60 Vbeta and 13 Jbeta primers. The method was immunoSEQ multiplex PCR; TCRdb's version includes in-frame clones alone and lacks a portion of them. This sample has about 140,000 clones, with approximately 77% found just once. Nominally healthy donors were sampled, though unrecorded immune exposures were likely. Germline loops: CDR1 ENHRY, CDR2 SYGVKD. The J segment lost 3 bases and the V segment lost 6 bases, leaving 2 bases of the junction unmatched. The CDR3 extends over 14 amino acids. This clone was recorded a few times.

The chain has TRBV10-3 and TRBJ1-4; 9 nucleotides line up with TRBD1. The receptor comes from a man aged 25-40 years in good health and CMV-seronegative. Source material: PBMCs. The CDR3 here is CAISRDRANEKLFF. In DNA form, the CDR3 reads TGTGCCATCAGCCGGGACAGGGCTAATGAAAAACTGTTTTTT.